This paragraph reports one T cell receptor beta chain. Its antigen remains unidentified. The data were obtained in a study of memory CD4+ T cells and cytomegalovirus serostatus. Turning to the study itself: Donors were healthy Belgian adults, 9 CMV seropositive and about two dozen seronegative. Study results and caveats: About two fifths of the roughly 150 known CMV-associated TCRbeta sequences appeared in CD4+ memory.

Per the study methods: After removing out-of-frame reads, under 2.5 million distinct TCRbeta sequences remained. Assay used: immunoSEQ multiplex PCR; TCRdb lists only in-frame clones, some missing. The DNA was the basis for D and trimming; V, J and clone size are from that table. The sample records tens of thousands of clones, 60% to 80% being singletons. CDR1 and CDR2 (germline): SEHNR, FQNEAQ (reference sequence). The ends were cut back, 1 base at V and 15 bases at J, with 13 bases in the middle. The CDR3 is 12 residues long. The sort gate was single viable CD3+CD4+CD8-CD45RO+ cells for memory CD4+ T cells. Serum IgG to CMV pp150, pp28, p38 and p52 defined serostatus.

The rearrangement uses TRBV7-9 and TRBJ2-1; perhaps TRBD1 as D (6 bases). The specimen was memory CD4+ T cells from blood. The receptor's source is an adult in good health and CMV-seronegative. CDR3 region: CASSLEGRGGFF. The CDR3 coding sequence is TGTGCCAGCAGCTTAGAGGGCAGGGGCGGGTTCTTC.